This T cell receptor (beta chain) is drawn from a study of shared clonotypes between healthy human individuals. Study-wide background: The donor group consisted of a couple of women and three men, aged 18 to 49.

The CDR3 contains 16 residues. Trimming left V 3 bases short and J 4 bases short, with 16 bases between. Germline loops: CDR1 SGHNT, CDR2 YYREEE (reference sequence). This clone was counted a single time. Original processing methods: There were no quality scores in the junction-only immunoSEQ sequences, so filtering differed. Some clones are missing from TCRdb's copy, which holds only in-frame ones; the method was immunoSEQ multiplex PCR. The DNA was the basis for D and trimming; V, J and clone size are from that table. The table has fewer than 1.6 million clones, about 98.5% seen once. This chain joins TRBV5-4 and TRBJ1-4, with a possible D match to TRBD1 (5 bases). The receptor was isolated from a man aged 30-40 years in good health. The sample taken for sequencing was naive CD4+ T cells sorted from blood. As to subset: CD45RA+ positively selected. For the CDR3, the DNA is TGTGCCAGCAGCTCAAAGACAGAAGAGTTTAATGAAAAACTGTTTTTT. This translates into CASSSKTEEFNEKLFF. The complete variable domain, with remaining parts taken from reference TRBV5-4 and TRBJ1-4, reads ETGVTQSPTHLIKTRGQQVTLRCSSQSGHNTVSWYQQALGQGPQFIFQYYREEENGRGNFPPRFSGLQFPNYSSELNVNALELDDSALYLCASSSKTEEFNEKLFFGSGTQLSVL.